The present entry profiles one TCR beta chain with its context. Per germline, CDR1 MNHEY and CDR2 SVGAGI. The CDR3 is 15 amino acids. V lost 5 bases to trimming and J lost 2 bases; unmatched junction nucleotides: 5. Measured with immunoSEQ multiplex PCR; TCRdb has only the in-frame clones, and not every one. The sample contains about 150,000 clones, 81% of which appear only once. The record originates from a study of blood T cell repertoires in COVID-19. On the study more broadly: The cDNA or gDNA used as material had been derived from T cells, B-cell-depleted T cells, or PBMCs.

The clonotype was recovered from a woman aged 60-75 years with active or convalescent COVID-19. The chain employs TRBV6-5 and TRBJ1-4; 7 bases agree with TRBD1. The source material was peripheral blood. The CDR3 loop reads CASSRQGTTNEKLFF. The CDR3 DNA reads as TGTGCCAGCAGTAGACAGGGAACGACTAATGAAAAACTGTTTTTT.